Listed below are T cell receptor beta chains from one sample, sequenced in a study of T cells in Graves' hyperthyroidism and ophthalmopathy. TCRdb fed the multiplex PCR reads into MiXCR, producing one record per CDR3 protein. The sample yields about 480,000 distinct CDR3 sequences, approximately 23% seen once. The source material was blood. Receptors were obtained from an older woman with Graves' ophthalmopathy. Both conserved end residues are part of each CDR3. A D gene is named only where the DNA matches it firmly. A row's size may be missing; if present it is once, few, many or a size class.

D	size	V	J	CDR3	DNA
NA	many	TRBV28	TRBJ2-3	CASSLWAGRGGADTQYF	TGTGCCAGCAGTTTATGGGCCGGCAGGGGGGGCGCAGATACGCAGTATTTT
NA	NA	TRBV28	TRBJ2-5	CASSLPGGDETQYF	TGTGCCAGCAGTCTTCCGGGGGGCGATGAGACCCAGTACTTC
TRBD1	few	TRBV2	TRBJ1-1	CATTLSPGTGGRTEAFF	TGTGCCACCACCTTGAGCCCCGGGACAGGGGGCAGGACTGAAGCTTTCTTT
TRBD2	NA	TRBV30	TRBJ2-7	CAWRVAGTHYEQYF	TGTGCCTGGAGAGTAGCGGGAACCCACTACGAGCAGTACTTC
TRBD1	many	TRBV7-9	TRBJ1-5	CASSRDRGQPQHF	TGTGCCAGCAGCCGGGACAGGGGTCAGCCCCAGCATTTT
TRBD1	NA	TRBV30	TRBJ1-1	CAWSDGQVNTEAFF	TGTGCCTGGAGTGACGGACAGGTTAACACTGAAGCTTTCTTT
TRBD1	few	TRBV7-9	TRBJ2-4	CASSWSGQRNIQYF	TGTGCCAGCAGCTGGTCGGGACAGAGAAACATTCAGTACTTC
NA	NA	TRBV3-1	TRBJ2-1	CASSLGGTLKLNEQFF	TGTGCCAGCAGCCTGGGAGGAACGCTTAAACTCAATGAGCAGTTCTTC
TRBD1	NA	TRBV18	TRBJ1-1	CASSPNVGGSGTEAFF	TGTGCCAGCTCCCCTAATGTAGGGGGCTCGGGCACTGAAGCTTTCTTT
NA	NA	TRBV6-2/TRBV6-3	TRBJ1-5	CASGRRSDSNQPQHF	TGTGCCAGCGGAAGGAGATCTGATAGCAATCAGCCCCAGCATTTT
NA	NA	TRBV18	TRBJ1-2	CASSPLGQFFYGYTF	TGTGCCAGCTCGCCGCTCGGACAGTTTTTCTATGGCTACACCTTC
TRBD2	NA	TRBV6-1	TRBJ2-7	CASSEVVGLADSPSFEQYF	TGTGCCAGCAGTGAGGTAGTGGGACTAGCGGACTCACCGTCTTTCGAGCAGTACTTC
TRBD2	few	TRBV24-1	TRBJ2-1	CAASGAGGPNEQFF	TGTGCCGCTTCGGGGGCGGGAGGTCCCAATGAGCAGTTCTTC
NA	NA	TRBV18	TRBJ1-3	CASSPPTTRDTIYF	TGTGCCAGCTCACCCCCGACCACCCGGGACACCATATATTTT
NA	few	TRBV6-2/TRBV6-3	TRBJ2-7	CASSYSTDSYTYEQYF	TGTGCCAGCAGTTACTCGACGGACTCCTATACCTACGAGCAGTACTTC
TRBD1	few	TRBV20-1	TRBJ1-4	CSARGQAGSEKLFF	TGCAGTGCTCGTGGACAGGCGGGGAGTGAAAAACTGTTTTTT